This T cell receptor (beta chain) was identified in a study of blood T cell repertoires in COVID-19. Across the study: The United States, Italy and Spain supplied acute and convalescent COVID-19 samples. Sample material is recorded as cDNA or gDNA derived from T cells, B-cell-depleted T cells, or PBMCs.

Germline-derived CDR1 and CDR2 are MDHEN and SYDVKM. The ends lost 6 bases at V and 4 bases at J; junction bases unmatched: 2. This CDR3 contains 13 residues. How the authors handled the data: By means of reference gene primer amplification, nucleated cell counts were estimated. TCRdb keeps only in-frame clones here, not all; method: immunoSEQ multiplex PCR. From that table come the V and J calls and clone size; the DNA was used to work out D and trimming. This table has 90,000 to 130,000 clones, 65% to 80% appearing once. Sequencing used peripheral blood. The chain employs TRBV28 and TRBJ1-5; 8 bases agree with TRBD1. This TCR was sampled from a woman aged 60-75 years with acute or convalescent COVID-19. CDR3 DNA sequence: TGTGCCAGCAGCCGGGACAGGAATCAGCCCCAGCATTTT. Translated: CASSRDRNQPQHF.